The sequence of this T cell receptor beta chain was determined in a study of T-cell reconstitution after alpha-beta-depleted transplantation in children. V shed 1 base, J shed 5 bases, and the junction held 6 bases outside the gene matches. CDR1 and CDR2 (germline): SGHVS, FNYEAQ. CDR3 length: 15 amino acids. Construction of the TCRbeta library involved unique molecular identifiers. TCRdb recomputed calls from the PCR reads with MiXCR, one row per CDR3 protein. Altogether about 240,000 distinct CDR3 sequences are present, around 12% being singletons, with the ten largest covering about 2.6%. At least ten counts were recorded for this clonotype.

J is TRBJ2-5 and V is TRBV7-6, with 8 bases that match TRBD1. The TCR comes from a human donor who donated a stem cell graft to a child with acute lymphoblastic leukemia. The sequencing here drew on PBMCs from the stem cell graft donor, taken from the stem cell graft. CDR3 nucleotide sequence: TGTGCCAGCAGCTTAGATGCAGGGGACAGGGAGACCCAGTACTTC. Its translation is CASSLDAGDRETQYF.